This passage covers 8 T cell receptor beta chains from one sample sequenced in a study of T cells in Graves' hyperthyroidism and ophthalmopathy. Researchers amplified the TCR beta CDR3 regions from RNA transcripts. Researchers ran a first-round RT-PCR on the TCR CDR3 using the HTBI primer set. TCRdb used MiXCR to reprocess the multiplex PCR reads, holding one entry per CDR3 protein. The sample contains fewer than 750,000 distinct CDR3 sequences, roughly 14% of which appear only once. The specimen sequenced was blood. These receptors were collected from a woman between 40 and 55 years old with Graves' ophthalmopathy.

This clonotype was seen ten or more times. The V gene is TRBV6-5, the J gene TRBJ2-7; 7 bases line up with TRBD2. The CDR3 extends over 14 amino acids. V trimming: 10 bases; J trimming: 3 bases; junction bases outside the gene matches: 12. The germline gives CDR1 MNHEY, CDR2 SVGAGI. Written as DNA, the CDR3 is TGTGCCACCAAGACAACTAGCGAGTACTACGAGCAGTACTTC. Its protein product is CATKTTSEYYEQYF.

This clonotype was observed many times. The chain is built from TRBV6-1 and TRBJ1-1; D might be TRBD1 (6 bases). CDR1 is MNHNS, CDR2 SASEGT, per germline. CDR3 length: 15 amino acids. V lost 6 bases and J 3 bases, leaving 17 bases between the germline ends. CDR3 region: CASSGQPPRDTEAFF. CDR3 in DNA: TGTGCCAGCAGCGGACAGCCTCCAAGGGACACTGAAGCTTTCTTT.

This clonotype occurred many times. The chain joins TRBV6-5 to TRBJ1-5; unclear D gene. The germline CDR1 and CDR2 sequences are MNHEY and SVGAGI. The germline V and J ends were trimmed by 0 bases and 7 bases, with 7 bases remaining between them. There are 13 residues in the CDR3. The chain's CDR3 is CASSYSTGQPQHF. The CDR3 nucleotides are TGTGCCAGCAGTTACTCAACCGGCCAGCCCCAGCATTTT.

This clonotype was observed at least ten times. The chain uses TRBV12-3 or TRBV12-4 and TRBJ1-1; 8 nucleotides line up with TRBD1. The V gene end was trimmed by 7 bases and the J gene end by 5 bases; junction bases not matched to a gene: 6. The CDR3 runs 13 residues. The CDR3 reads CASIQGARTEAFF. The CDR3 DNA follows: TGTGCCAGCATCCAGGGGGCGCGTACTGAAGCTTTCTTT.

This clonotype was seen many times. This chain connects TRBV28 to TRBJ2-5; possible D gene TRBD1, 5 bases. CDR1 MDHEN and CDR2 SYDVKM come from the germline V gene. The CDR3 consists of 15 residues. V was trimmed by 5 bases and J by 5 bases, leaving 18 bases between them. The CDR3 bases are TGTGCCAGCAGTAAAGAAGAAGCAGGGATGGAGACCCAGTACTTC. Protein product: CASSKEEAGMETQYF.

The sample holds many counts of this clonotype. The rearrangement links TRBV2 to TRBJ1-1; D remains ambiguous. The CDR3 sequence is 13 residues long. Germline CDR1 and CDR2: SNHLY and FYNNEI. V was shortened by 9 bases and J by 1 base, with 12 bases between the two germline ends. The CDR3 protein is CASTRAGNTEAFF. The CDR3 nucleotides read TGTGCCAGTACCCGTGCGGGGAACACTGAAGCTTTCTTT.

This clonotype was found many times. This chain joins TRBV28 and TRBJ1-2, with 10 bases aligning to TRBD1. The CDR3 is made up of 14 amino acids. Germline CDR1 is MDHEN and CDR2 is SYDVKM. V dropped 7 bases and J dropped 6; count of bases not matched to a gene: 8. CDR3 region: CASITLDRGDGYTF. In DNA form, the CDR3 reads TGTGCCAGCATAACCCTGGACAGGGGGGATGGCTACACCTTC.

Only a few counts were recorded for this clonotype. The genes are TRBV19 and TRBJ2-7, with D unclear. The ends were cut back, 3 bases at V and 1 base at J, with 10 bases in the middle. The CDR3 extends over 14 amino acids. CDR1 and CDR2 from the germline V gene are LNHDA and SQIVND (reference sequence). The CDR3 is CASSIQINSYEQYF. CDR3 DNA: TGTGCCAGTAGTATCCAGATAAATTCCTACGAGCAGTACTTC.